The T cell receptor (beta chain) under discussion was sequenced for a study of regulatory T cells in long-lasting Graves disease. Germline lookup yields CDR1 PRHDT and CDR2 FYEKMQ (reference sequence). The V and J ends lost 3 bases and 4 bases respectively, with 15 bases between them. The CDR3 is 15 residues long. CDR3-region Arm-PCR and iRepertoire HTBI primers produced the TCR beta libraries. In TCRdb, the multiplex PCR reads were re-called with MiXCR into one record per CDR3 protein. The data hold 550,000 to 600,000 distinct CDR3 sequences, with 15% to 20% observed a single time. In this sample, this clonotype turned up many times. Regarding time point: newly diagnosed GD, antithyroid drugs for less than 3 months. There was RNA extracted from PBMCs, and the TCR library was made from it. Criteria from the American Thyroid Association guidelines were applied to diagnose Graves' disease. These data are also associated with another study on T cells in Graves' hyperthyroidism and ophthalmopathy. From that second work: Newly diagnosed patients aged 18 to 65 had hyperthyroidism of under 2 months' duration. Clonotypes that were expanded in thyroid above 0.001 mostly appeared in blood too.

The receptor was derived from a man between 18 and 29 years old with Graves disease. The chain has TRBV13 and TRBJ1-1; TRBD1 might be the D (6 bases). Material: peripheral blood mononuclear cells (PBMCs), obtained at new diagnosis, from a patient treated with antithyroid drugs. CDR3 coding DNA: TGTGCCAGCAGCTTGGCCGGGGGAGGGGGCACTGAAGCTTTCTTT. This translates into CASSLAGGGGTEAFF.